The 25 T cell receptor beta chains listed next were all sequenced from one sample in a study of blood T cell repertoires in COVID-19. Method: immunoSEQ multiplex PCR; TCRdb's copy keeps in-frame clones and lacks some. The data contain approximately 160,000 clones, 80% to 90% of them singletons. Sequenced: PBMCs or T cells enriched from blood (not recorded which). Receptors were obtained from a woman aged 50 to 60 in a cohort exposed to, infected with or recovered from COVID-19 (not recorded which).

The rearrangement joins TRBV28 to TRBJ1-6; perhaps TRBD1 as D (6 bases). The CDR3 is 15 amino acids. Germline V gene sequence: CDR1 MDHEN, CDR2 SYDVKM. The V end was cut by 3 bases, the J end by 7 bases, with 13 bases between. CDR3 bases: TGTGCCAGCAGTTTTGAGGGGGAAGGGAATTCACCCCTCCACTTT. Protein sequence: CASSFEGEGNSPLHF.

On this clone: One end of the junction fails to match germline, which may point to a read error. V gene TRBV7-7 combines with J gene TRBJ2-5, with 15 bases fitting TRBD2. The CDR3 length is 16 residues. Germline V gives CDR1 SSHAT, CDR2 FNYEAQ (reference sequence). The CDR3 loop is CASSLGTSGRLETQYF. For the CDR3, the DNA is TGTGCTAGCAGCTTAGGGACTAGCGGGAGGTTGGAGACCCAGTACTTC.

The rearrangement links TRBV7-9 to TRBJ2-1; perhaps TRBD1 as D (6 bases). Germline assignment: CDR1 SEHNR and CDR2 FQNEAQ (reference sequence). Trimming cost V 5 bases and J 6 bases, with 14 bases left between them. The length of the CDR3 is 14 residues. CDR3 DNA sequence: TGTGCCAGCAGCCCGAGTGGGGGCTCCAATGAGCAGTTCTTC. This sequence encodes CASSPSGGSNEQFF.

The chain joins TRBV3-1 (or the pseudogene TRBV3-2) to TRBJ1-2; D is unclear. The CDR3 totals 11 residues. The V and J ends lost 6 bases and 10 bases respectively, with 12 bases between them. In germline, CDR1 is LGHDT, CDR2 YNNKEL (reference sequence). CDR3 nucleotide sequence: TGTGCCAGCAGTGAACAGCCACTCTACACCTTC. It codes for CASSEQPLYTF.

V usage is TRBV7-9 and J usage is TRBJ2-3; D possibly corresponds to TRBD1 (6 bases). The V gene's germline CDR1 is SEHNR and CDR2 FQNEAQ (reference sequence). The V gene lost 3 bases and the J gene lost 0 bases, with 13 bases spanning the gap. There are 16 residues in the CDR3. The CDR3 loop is CASSLRGGQSTDTQYF. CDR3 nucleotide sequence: TGTGCCAGCAGCTTGCGAGGTGGACAGAGCACAGATACGCAGTATTTT.

This chain's CDR3 is CASQETGGLRGEAFF. DNA for the CDR3: TGTGCCAGCCAAGAGACAGGGGGCTTAAGGGGTGAAGCTTTCTTT. The chain couples TRBV7-2 to TRBJ1-1; TRBD1 matches 10 bases. With 8 bases clipped from V and 7 bases from J, the junction kept 13 bases outside the gene matches. The CDR3 consists of 15 residues. Germline V lookup: CDR1 SGHTA, CDR2 FQGNSA.

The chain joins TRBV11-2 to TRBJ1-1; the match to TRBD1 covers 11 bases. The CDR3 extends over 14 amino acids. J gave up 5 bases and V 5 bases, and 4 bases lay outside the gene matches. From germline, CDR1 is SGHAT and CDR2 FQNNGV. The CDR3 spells CASSVGQGGTEAFF. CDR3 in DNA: TGTGCCAGCAGCGTGGGACAGGGGGGTACTGAAGCTTTCTTT.

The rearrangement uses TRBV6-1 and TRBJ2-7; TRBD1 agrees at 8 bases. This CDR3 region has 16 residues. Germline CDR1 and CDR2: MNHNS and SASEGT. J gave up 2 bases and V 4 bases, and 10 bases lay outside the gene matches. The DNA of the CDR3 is TGTGCCAGCAGTGGCCGGGGACAGGAGCTCACCTACGAGCAGTACTTC. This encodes CASSGRGQELTYEQYF.

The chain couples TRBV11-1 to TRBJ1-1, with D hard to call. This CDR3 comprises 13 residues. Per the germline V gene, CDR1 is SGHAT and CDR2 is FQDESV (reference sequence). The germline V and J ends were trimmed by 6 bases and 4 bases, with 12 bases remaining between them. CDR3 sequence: CASSLKGGTEAFF. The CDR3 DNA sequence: TGTGCCAGCAGTCTAAAGGGAGGCACTGAAGCTTTCTTT.

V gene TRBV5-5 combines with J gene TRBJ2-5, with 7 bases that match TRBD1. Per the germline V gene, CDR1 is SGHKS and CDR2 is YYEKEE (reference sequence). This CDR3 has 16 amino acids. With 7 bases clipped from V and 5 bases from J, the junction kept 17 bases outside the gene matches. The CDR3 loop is CASCYGGTAPGETQYF. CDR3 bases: TGTGCCAGCTGCTATGGTGGGACAGCGCCCGGGGAGACCCAGTACTTC.

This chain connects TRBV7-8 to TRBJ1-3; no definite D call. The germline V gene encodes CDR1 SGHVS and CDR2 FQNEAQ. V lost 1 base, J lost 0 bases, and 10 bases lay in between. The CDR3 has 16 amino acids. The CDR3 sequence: CASSLGEGNSGNTIYF. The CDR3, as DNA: TGTGCCAGCAGCTTAGGGGAGGGAAACTCTGGAAACACCATATATTTT.

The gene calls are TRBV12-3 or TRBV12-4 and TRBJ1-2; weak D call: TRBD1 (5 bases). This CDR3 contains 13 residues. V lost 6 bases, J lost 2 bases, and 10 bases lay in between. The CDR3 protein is CASSSGGNYGYTF. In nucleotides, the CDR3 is TGTGCCAGCAGCTCGGGGGGGAACTATGGCTACACCTTC.

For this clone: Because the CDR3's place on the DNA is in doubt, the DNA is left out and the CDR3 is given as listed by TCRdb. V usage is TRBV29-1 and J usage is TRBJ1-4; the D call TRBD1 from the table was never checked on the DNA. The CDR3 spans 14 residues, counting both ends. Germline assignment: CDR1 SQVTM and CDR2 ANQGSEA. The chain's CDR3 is CSVFWRQGNEKLFF.

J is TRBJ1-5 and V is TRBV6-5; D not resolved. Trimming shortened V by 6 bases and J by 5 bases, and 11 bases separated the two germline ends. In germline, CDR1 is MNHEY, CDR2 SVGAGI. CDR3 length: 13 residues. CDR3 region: CASSGDPYQPQHF. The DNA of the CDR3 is TGTGCCAGCAGCGGAGACCCTTATCAGCCCCAGCATTTT.

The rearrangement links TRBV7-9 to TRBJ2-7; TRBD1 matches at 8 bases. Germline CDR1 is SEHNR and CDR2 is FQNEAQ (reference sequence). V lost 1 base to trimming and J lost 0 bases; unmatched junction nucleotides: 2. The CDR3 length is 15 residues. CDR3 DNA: TGTGCCAGCAGCTTAGAAGACAGGGGCTCCTACGAGCAGTACTTC. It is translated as CASSLEDRGSYEQYF.

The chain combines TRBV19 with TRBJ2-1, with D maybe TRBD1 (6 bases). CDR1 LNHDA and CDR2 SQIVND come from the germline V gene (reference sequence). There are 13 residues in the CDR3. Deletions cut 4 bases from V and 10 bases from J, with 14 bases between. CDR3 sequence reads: CASSRAGAWEQFF. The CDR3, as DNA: TGTGCCAGTAGTAGAGCAGGGGCCTGGGAGCAGTTCTTC.

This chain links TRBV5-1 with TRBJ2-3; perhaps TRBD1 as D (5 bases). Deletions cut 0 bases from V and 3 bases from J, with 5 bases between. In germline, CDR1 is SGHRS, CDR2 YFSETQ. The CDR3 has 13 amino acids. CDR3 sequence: CASSLEGTDTQYF. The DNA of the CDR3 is TGCGCCAGCAGCTTGGAGGGGACAGATACGCAGTATTTT.

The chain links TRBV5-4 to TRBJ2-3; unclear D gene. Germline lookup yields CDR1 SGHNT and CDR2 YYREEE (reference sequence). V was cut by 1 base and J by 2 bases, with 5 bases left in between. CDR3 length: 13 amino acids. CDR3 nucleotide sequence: TGTGCCAGCAGCTTGCCCCACACAGATACGCAGTATTTT. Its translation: CASSLPHTDTQYF.

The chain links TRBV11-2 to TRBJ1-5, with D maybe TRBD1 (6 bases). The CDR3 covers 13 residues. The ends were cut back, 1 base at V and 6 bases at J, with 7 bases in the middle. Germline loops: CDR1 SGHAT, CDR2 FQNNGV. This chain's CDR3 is CASSLGGGQPQHF. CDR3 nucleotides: TGTGCCAGCAGCTTAGGAGGGGGTCAGCCCCAGCATTTT.

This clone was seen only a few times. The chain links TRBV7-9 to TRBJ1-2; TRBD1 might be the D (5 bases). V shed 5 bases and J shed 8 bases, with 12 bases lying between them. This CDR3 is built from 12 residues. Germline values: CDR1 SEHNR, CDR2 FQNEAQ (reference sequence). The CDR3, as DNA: TGTGCCAGCAGCCGTGTCCAGGGCGGCTACACCTTC. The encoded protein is CASSRVQGGYTF.

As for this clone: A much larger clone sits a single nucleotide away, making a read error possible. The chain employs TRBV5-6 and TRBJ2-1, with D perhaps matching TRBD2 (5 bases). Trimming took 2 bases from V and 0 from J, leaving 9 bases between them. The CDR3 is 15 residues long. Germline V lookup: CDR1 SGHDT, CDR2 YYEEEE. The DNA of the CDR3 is TGTGCCAGCAGCTTTATGGGGAGCTCCTACAATGAGCAGTTCTTC. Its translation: CASSFMGSSYNEQFF.

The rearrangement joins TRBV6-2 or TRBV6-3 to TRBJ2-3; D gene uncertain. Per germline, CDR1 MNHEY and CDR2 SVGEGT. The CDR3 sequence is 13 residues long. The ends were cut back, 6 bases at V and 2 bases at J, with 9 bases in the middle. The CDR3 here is CASSLSPTDTQYF. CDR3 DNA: TGTGCCAGCAGCCTGAGTCCCACAGATACGCAGTATTTT.

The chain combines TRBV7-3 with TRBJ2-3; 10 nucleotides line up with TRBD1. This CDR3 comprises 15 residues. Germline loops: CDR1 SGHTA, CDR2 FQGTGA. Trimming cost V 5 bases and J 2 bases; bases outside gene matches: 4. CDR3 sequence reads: CASSRDRGNTDTQYF. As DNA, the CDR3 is TGTGCCAGCAGCCGGGACAGGGGAAACACAGATACGCAGTATTTT. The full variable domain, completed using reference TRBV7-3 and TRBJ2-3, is GAGVSQTPSNKVTEKGKYVELRCDPISGHTALYWYRQSLGQGPEFLIYFQGTGAADDSGLPNDRFFAVRPEGSVSTLKIQRTERGDSAVYLCASSRDRGNTDTQYFGPGTRLTVL.

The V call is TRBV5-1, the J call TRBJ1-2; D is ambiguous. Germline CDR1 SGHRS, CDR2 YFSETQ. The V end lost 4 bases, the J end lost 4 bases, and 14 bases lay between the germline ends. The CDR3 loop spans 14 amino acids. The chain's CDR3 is CASSPGSLGYGYTF. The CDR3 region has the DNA TGCGCCAGCAGCCCCGGGAGTCTGGGCTATGGCTACACCTTC.

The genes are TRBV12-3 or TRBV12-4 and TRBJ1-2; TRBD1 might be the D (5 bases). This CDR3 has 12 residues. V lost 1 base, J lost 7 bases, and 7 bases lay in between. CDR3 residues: CASSLVGVGYTF. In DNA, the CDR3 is TGTGCCAGCAGTTTAGTAGGGGTTGGCTACACCTTC.